What follows are 12 T cell receptor beta chains derived from one specimen sequenced in a study of response to subunit inactivated influenza vaccine. TCRdb fed the RT-PCR reads into MiXCR, producing one record per CDR3 protein. The profile covers more than 200,000 distinct CDR3 sequences, with 9.5% to 15% appearing a single time and more than 7% taken by the ten largest. This material consisted of non-naive T cells sorted from PBMCs, taken about 14 days before vaccination. These receptors were collected from a man aged 45-65 years who received an inactivated influenza vaccine.

Regarding this clonotype: Compared with germline, one end of the junction differs, possibly owing to a read error. The rearrangement uses TRBV20-1 and TRBJ2-3, with 8 bases lining up with TRBD1. In germline, CDR1 is DFQATT, CDR2 SNEGSKA (reference sequence). The CDR3 is 16 residues long. The CDR3 region is CCASETGVAHTDTQYF. The DNA of the CDR3 is TGCTGTGCTAGTGAGACAGGGGTCGCTCACACAGATACGCAGTATTTT.

The V and J genes are TRBV19 and TRBJ1-1; no clear D gene. Per the germline V gene, CDR1 is LNHDA and CDR2 is SQIVND (reference sequence). There are 14 residues in the CDR3. With 5 bases removed from V and 0 bases from J, the gap between germline ends came to 10 bases. The CDR3: CASSWTSMNTEAFF. As DNA, the CDR3 is TGTGCCAGTAGTTGGACGAGCATGAACACTGAAGCTTTCTTT.

The J gene is TRBJ1-1, the V gene TRBV10-3; D is possibly TRBD1 (6 bases). Germline V CDR1 and CDR2: ENHRY, SYGVKD. The CDR3 extends over 13 amino acids. V lost 9 bases and J 0 bases, leaving 11 bases between the germline ends. The CDR3 reads CAIRGGVNTEAFF. The CDR3 DNA is TGTGCCATACGAGGGGGTGTGAACACTGAAGCTTTCTTT.

This clonotype occurred a few times. The chain employs TRBV27 and TRBJ2-2, with D maybe TRBD1 (6 bases). V was pared by 3 bases and J by 7 bases, with 15 bases between. This CDR3 comprises 15 residues. Germline V lookup: CDR1 MNHEY, CDR2 SMNVEV (reference sequence). The CDR3 coding sequence is TGTGCCAGCAGTTTTTACAGGGTGGAGAACGGGGAGCTGTTTTTT. This encodes CASSFYRVENGELFF.

This clonotype was picked up many times. The rearrangement uses TRBV4-2 and TRBJ1-1; D possibly corresponds to TRBD1 (5 bases). Deletions cut 0 bases from V and 7 bases from J, with 12 bases between. Per the germline V gene, CDR1 is LGHNA and CDR2 is YNFKEQ. This CDR3 is built from 14 residues. CDR3 region: CASSQEAGYVEAFF. The CDR3 bases are TGTGCCAGCAGCCAAGAAGCAGGGTACGTTGAAGCTTTCTTT.

The CDR3 nucleotides are TGTGCCACCAGCAGAGATCTGGTAATCACCGGGGAGCTGTTTTTT. It encodes CATSRDLVITGELFF. This chain uses TRBV15 with TRBJ2-2; D is undetermined. Trimming removed 0 bases at V and 4 bases at J, with 9 bases between. CDR3 length equals 15 residues. The germline gives CDR1 LNHNV, CDR2 YYDKDF (reference sequence).

This clonotype has more than one count but fewer than ten. This rearrangement joins TRBV4-1 to TRBJ2-2; D is uncertain. Per germline, CDR1 MGHRA and CDR2 YSYEKL. V lost 0 bases to trimming and J lost 0 bases, with 8 bases between them. This CDR3 region has 16 residues. The CDR3 spells CASSQEGQPNTGELFF. The CDR3 region has the DNA TGCGCCAGCAGCCAAGAAGGGCAGCCGAACACCGGGGAGCTGTTTTTT.

This clonotype has ten or more counts. The gene calls are TRBV11-2 and TRBJ2-7; 10 bases are shared with TRBD1. CDR3 length: 15 residues. V dropped 6 bases and J dropped 6; count of bases not matched to a gene: 11. Germline values: CDR1 SGHAT, CDR2 FQNNGV. CDR3 nucleotide sequence: TGTGCCAGCAGGCTCATCCGGGACAGGGGAGGCGAGCAGTACTTC. This encodes CASRLIRDRGGEQYF.

This clonotype was detected many times. This chain links TRBV6-2 or TRBV6-3 with TRBJ1-5; D is possibly TRBD1 (6 bases). The CDR3 has 14 residues. The V gene lost 4 bases and the J gene lost 4 bases, with 11 bases spanning the gap. Germline V gene data show CDR1 as MNHEY and CDR2 as SVGEGT. CDR3 bases: TGTGCCAGCAGTTTGGAGGGGGGAAATCAGCCCCAGCATTTT. Its protein is CASSLEGGNQPQHF.

V gene TRBV4-2 combines with J gene TRBJ1-2, with 8 bases matching TRBD1. Germline lookup yields CDR1 LGHNA and CDR2 YNFKEQ. After removal of 0 bases from V and 8 bases from J, the junction contained 17 bases not matched to a gene. The CDR3 loop spans 18 amino acids. CDR3 loop: CASSQEIGQTGASEGYTF. As DNA, the CDR3 is TGTGCCAGCAGCCAAGAAATCGGACAGACAGGGGCGTCGGAAGGCTACACCTTC.

This clonotype was counted many times. J is TRBJ2-7 and V is TRBV12-3 or TRBV12-4; TRBD2 agrees at 11 bases. V lost 5 bases, J lost 6 bases, and 3 bases stayed unmatched. The CDR3 totals 13 residues. CDR3 protein: CASSAGTSGEQYF. In DNA form, the CDR3 reads TGTGCCAGCAGTGCCGGGACTAGCGGCGAGCAGTACTTC.

This clonotype was seen once. The rearrangement links TRBV3-1 to TRBJ2-2, with a weak D call TRBD1 (6 bases). In germline, CDR1 is LGHDT, CDR2 YNNKEL (reference sequence). This CDR3 comprises 15 residues. Trimming took 0 bases from V and 6 from J, leaving 11 bases between them. The CDR3 sequence is CASSQDLGGAGELFF. Here the CDR3 DNA reads TGTGCCAGCAGCCAAGACCTAGGGGGAGCCGGGGAGCTGTTTTTT.